A single T cell receptor beta chain is shown here with its context. The antigen is unknown. Each CDR3 protein gets one entry in TCRdb, which reprocessed the 5' RACE reads and gives no DNA. In all, the sample yields some 140,000 distinct CDR3 sequences. The sample comes from a study of T cells expressing NK-cell markers. Whole-study context: In sorted CD3+CD56+NKG2C+, CD3+CD56+NKG2C- and CD3+CD56-NKG2C+ T cells, TCR beta repertoires were obtained. One of eight sequenced donors was HCMV-seronegative; the other seven were seropositive. Findings of the study overall: Several donors showed these clonotypes also leading the CD3+CD56-NKG2C+ fraction.

The CDR3 has 18 residues. Germline V gene data show CDR1 as LNHNV and CDR2 as YYDKDF (reference sequence). This chain links TRBV15 with TRBJ2-1; TCRdb reports TRBD2, a call that lacks DNA to check it against. The receptor comes from a woman between 45 and 65 years old in good health. Input material: blood T cells: a sorted CD56 or NKG2C T cell subset, CD4+ or CD8+ T cells, or bulk PBMC T cells (not recorded which). The chain's CDR3 is CATSRPDIAEAFYNEQFF.